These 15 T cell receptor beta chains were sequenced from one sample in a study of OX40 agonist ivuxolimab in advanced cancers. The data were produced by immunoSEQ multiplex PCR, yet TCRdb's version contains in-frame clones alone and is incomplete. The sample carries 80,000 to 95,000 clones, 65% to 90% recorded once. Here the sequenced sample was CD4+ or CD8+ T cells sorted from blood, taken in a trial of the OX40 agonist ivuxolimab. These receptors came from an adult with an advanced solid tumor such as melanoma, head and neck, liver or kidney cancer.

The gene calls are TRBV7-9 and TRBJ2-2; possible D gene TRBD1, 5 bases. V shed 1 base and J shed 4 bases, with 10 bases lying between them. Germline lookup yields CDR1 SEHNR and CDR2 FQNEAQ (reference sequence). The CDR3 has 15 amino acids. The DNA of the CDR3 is TGTGCCAGCAGCTTAGACTGGACATCCACCGGGGAGCTGTTTTTT. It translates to CASSLDWTSTGELFF.

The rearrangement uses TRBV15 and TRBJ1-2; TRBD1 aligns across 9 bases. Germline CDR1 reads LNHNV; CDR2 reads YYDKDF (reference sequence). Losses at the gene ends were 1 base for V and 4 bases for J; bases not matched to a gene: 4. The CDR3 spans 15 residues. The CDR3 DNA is TGTGCCACCAGCAGAGGTGGACAGGGGACCTATGGCTACACCTTC. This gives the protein CATSRGGQGTYGYTF.

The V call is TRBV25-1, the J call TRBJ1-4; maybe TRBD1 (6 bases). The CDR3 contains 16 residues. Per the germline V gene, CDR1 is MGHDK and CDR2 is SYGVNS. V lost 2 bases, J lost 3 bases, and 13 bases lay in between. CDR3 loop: CASSEGTIGANEKLFF. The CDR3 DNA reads TGTGCCAGCAGTGAAGGGACAATAGGGGCTAATGAAAAACTGTTTTTT. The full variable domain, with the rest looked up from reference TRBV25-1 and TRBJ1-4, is EADIYQTPRYLVIGTGKKITLECSQTMGHDKMYWYQQDPGMELHLIHYSYGVNSTEKGDLSSESTVSRIRTEHFPLTLESARPSHTSQYLCASSEGTIGANEKLFFGSGTQLSVL.

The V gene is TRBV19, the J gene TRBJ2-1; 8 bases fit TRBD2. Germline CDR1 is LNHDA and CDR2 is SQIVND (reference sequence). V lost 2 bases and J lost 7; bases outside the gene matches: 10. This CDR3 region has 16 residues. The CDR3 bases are TGTGCCAGTAGTATACCCGGCGGGGGGACTACAAATGAGCAGTTCTTC. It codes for CASSIPGGGTTNEQFF.

The CDR3 DNA reads as TGTGCCAGCAGTTCGTGGGGGTCTGGAAACACCATATATTTT. Protein product: CASSSWGSGNTIYF. The chain carries TRBV2 and TRBJ1-3, with D tentatively TRBD1 (5 bases). CDR3 length: 14 residues. Deletions cut 5 bases from V and 1 base from J, with 9 bases between. Per germline, CDR1 SNHLY and CDR2 FYNNEI.

CDR3 nucleotides: TGTGCCAGCAGCTCAACTGTGAGAGGGACTAGCGGCTCCTACGAGCAGTACTTC. Amino acids: CASSSTVRGTSGSYEQYF. The rearrangement joins TRBV28 to TRBJ2-7; 11 bases fit TRBD2. This CDR3 is built from 18 residues. Germline CDR1 is MDHEN and CDR2 is SYDVKM. Trimming cost V 6 bases and J 0 bases; bases outside gene matches: 13. Supplemented by reference TRBV28 and TRBJ2-7, the full variable domain reads DVKVTQSSRYLVKRTGEKVFLECVQDMDHENMFWYRQDPGLGLRLIYFSYDVKMKEKGDIPEGYSVSREKKERFSLILESASTNQTSMYLCASSSTVRGTSGSYEQYFGPGTRLTVT.

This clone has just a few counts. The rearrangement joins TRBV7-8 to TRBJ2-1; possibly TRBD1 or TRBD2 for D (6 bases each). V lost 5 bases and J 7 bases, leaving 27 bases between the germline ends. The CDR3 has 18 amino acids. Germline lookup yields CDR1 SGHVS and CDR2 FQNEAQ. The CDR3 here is CASSPDRLGLSPENEQFF. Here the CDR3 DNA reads TGTGCCAGCAGCCCAGACAGGCTGGGACTCTCCCCCGAAAATGAGCAGTTCTTC.

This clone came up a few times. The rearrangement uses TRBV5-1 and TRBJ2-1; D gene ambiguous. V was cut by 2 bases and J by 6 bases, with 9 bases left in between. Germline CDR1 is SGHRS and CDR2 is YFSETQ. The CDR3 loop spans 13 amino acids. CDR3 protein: CASSFGVPNEQFF. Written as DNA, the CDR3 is TGCGCCAGCAGCTTCGGAGTGCCCAATGAGCAGTTCTTC.

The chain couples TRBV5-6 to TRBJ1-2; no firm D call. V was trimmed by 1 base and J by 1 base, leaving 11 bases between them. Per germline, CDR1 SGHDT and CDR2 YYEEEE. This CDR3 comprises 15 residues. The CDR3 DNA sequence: TGTGCCAGCAGCTTGTATGGGATGGGTAACTATGGCTACACCTTC. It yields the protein CASSLYGMGNYGYTF.

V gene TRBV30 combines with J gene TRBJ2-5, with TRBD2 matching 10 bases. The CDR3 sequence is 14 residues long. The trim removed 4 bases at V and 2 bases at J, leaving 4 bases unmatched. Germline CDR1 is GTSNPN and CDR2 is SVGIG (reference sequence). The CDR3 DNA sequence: TGTGCCTGGACGAGCGGGGGGGCTCAAGAGACCCAGTACTTC. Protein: CAWTSGGAQETQYF.

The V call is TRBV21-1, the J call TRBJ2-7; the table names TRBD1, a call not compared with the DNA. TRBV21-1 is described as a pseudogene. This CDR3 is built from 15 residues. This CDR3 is CASSKDYRGSDEQYF. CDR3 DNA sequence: TGTGCCAGCAGCAAAGACTACAGGGGTAGCGACGAGCAGTACTTC.

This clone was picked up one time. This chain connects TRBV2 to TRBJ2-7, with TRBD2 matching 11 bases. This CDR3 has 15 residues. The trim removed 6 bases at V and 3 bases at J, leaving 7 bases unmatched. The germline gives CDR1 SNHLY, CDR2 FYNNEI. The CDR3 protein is CASRPGTSGFYEQYF. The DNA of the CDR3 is TGTGCCAGCAGACCCGGGACTAGCGGCTTCTACGAGCAGTACTTC.

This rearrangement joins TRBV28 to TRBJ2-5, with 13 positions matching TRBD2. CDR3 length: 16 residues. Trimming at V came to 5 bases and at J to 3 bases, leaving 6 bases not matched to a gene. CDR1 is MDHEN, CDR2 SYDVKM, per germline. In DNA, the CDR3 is TGTGCCAGCAGTCCCCCGGGACTAGCGGGGAAAGAGACCCAGTACTTC. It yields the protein CASSPPGLAGKETQYF.

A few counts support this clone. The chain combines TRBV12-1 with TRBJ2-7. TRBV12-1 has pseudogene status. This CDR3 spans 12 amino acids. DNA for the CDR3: TGTGCCAGCAGCTTTGCAGGGACCGAGCAGTACTTC. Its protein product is CASSFAGTEQYF.

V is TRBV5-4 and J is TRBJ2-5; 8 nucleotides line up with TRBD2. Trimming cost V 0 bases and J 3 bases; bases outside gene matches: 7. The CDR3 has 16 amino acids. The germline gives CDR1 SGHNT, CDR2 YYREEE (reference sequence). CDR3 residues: CASSLDFGGAKETQYF. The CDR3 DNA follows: TGTGCCAGCAGCTTGGATTTCGGGGGGGCGAAAGAGACCCAGTACTTC.